This T cell receptor beta chain derives from a study of shared clonotypes between healthy human individuals. Germline V lookup: CDR1 SGHRS, CDR2 YFSETQ. This CDR3 contains 15 residues. Trimming took 2 bases from V and 1 from J, leaving 11 bases between them. TCRdb keeps only in-frame clones here, not all; method: immunoSEQ multiplex PCR. The repertoire holds 2 million to 2.5 million clones, with 90% to 97% as singletons. The clonotype comes from a man younger than 35 in good health. The J gene is TRBJ2-3, the V gene TRBV5-1; weak D call: TRBD1 (6 bases). Sequences were obtained from naive CD4+ T cells sorted from blood. Subset meaning: CD45RA+ positively selected. The CDR3 DNA reads TGCGCCAGCAGCTTCGGACAGCAACGCACAGATACGCAGTATTTT. Translated: CASSFGQQRTDTQYF.